This TCR beta chain came from a study of T cells in Graves' hyperthyroidism and ophthalmopathy. Comment on this clonotype: Its target is not known.

Study-wide points: Most thyroid-expanded clonotypes above 0.001 were also found in blood. The model predicted ophthalmopathy a median roughly six months before onset.

The V end lost 1 base, the J end lost 3 bases, and 10 bases lay between the germline ends. Germline loops: CDR1 PRHDT, CDR2 FYEKMQ (reference sequence). This CDR3 region has 14 residues. Amplification yielded TCR beta CDR3 regions, with RNA transcripts as the source. The HTBI set primed first-round TCR CDR3 RT-PCR. Each CDR3 protein gets one entry after TCRdb re-called the multiplex PCR reads with MiXCR. In the table there are fewer than 700,000 distinct CDR3 sequences, around 15% of which are singletons. The chain joins TRBV13 to TRBJ2-7; TRBD1 might be the D (6 bases). Sample: blood. This sequence originates from a woman aged 25-40 years with Graves' hyperthyroidism. The DNA for the CDR3 is TGTGCCAGCAGCTTAGACAGGGCGTTCTACGAGCAGTACTTC. As protein: CASSLDRAFYEQYF. Drawing the rest from reference TRBV13 and TRBJ2-7, the complete variable domain is AAGVIQSPRHLIKEKRETATLKCYPIPRHDTVYWYQQGPGQDPQFLISFYEKMQSDKGSIPDRFSAQQFSDYHSELNMSSLELGDSALYFCASSLDRAFYEQYFGPGTRLTVT.